The 31 T cell receptor beta chains in this list originate from one sample, sequenced in a study of blood T cell repertoires in COVID-19. Produced via immunoSEQ multiplex PCR; TCRdb's table is partial and in-frame only. The sample has roughly 100,000 clones, over 65% seen once; the top ten hold about 12%. Sample: peripheral blood. The receptor set was obtained from a human donor in a cohort sampled during active COVID-19.

The V call is TRBV7-2, the J call TRBJ2-5, with 8 bases that match TRBD2. Germline CDR1 reads SGHTA; CDR2 reads FQGNSA. V lost 1 base, J lost 5 bases, and 9 bases stayed unmatched. The CDR3 length is 16 residues. The DNA of the CDR3 is TGTGCCAGCAGCTTAGGTAGTAGCGGGATGGGGGAGACCCAGTACTTC. Translation gives CASSLGSSGMGETQYF. The variable domain in full, completed from reference TRBV7-2 and TRBJ2-5, reads GAGVSQSPSNKVTEKGKDVELRCDPISGHTALYWYRQSLGQGLEFLIYFQGNSAPDKSGLPSDRFSAERTGGSVSTLTIQRTQQEDSAVYLCASSLGSSGMGETQYFGPGTRLLVL.

The chain uses TRBV3-1 (or the pseudogene TRBV3-2) and TRBJ2-1, with TRBD2 identical over 11 bases. Trimming cost V 4 bases and J 7 bases; bases outside gene matches: 6. This CDR3 is 15 amino acids long. Germline V CDR1 and CDR2: LGHDT, YNNKEL (reference sequence). The CDR3 coding sequence is TGTGCCAGCAGCCTTAGCGGGGGGGGTTTAAATGAGCAGTTCTTC. Protein product: CASSLSGGGLNEQFF.

The chain links TRBV10-3 to TRBJ1-1, with 7 bases identical to TRBD1. The CDR3 is made up of 14 amino acids. V shed 4 bases and J 7 bases; nucleotides not matched to a gene: 9. Germline CDR1 and CDR2: ENHRY and SYGVKD. CDR3 loop: CAISVAWAGGEAFF. As DNA, the CDR3 is TGTGCCATCAGTGTAGCCTGGGCAGGGGGTGAAGCTTTCTTT.

This chain connects TRBV5-1 to TRBJ2-3, with D possibly TRBD2 on 6 matching bases. The germline V gene encodes CDR1 SGHRS and CDR2 YFSETQ. Trimming removed 5 bases at V and 4 bases at J, with 14 bases between. The CDR3 runs to 14 residues. The CDR3 region is CASSPGLAADTQYF. DNA of the CDR3: TGCGCCAGCAGTCCGGGACTCGCGGCAGATACGCAGTATTTT. Variable domain in full (rest from reference TRBV5-1 and TRBJ2-3): KAGVTQTPRYLIKTRGQQVTLSCSPISGHRSVSWYQQTPGQGLQFLFEYFSETQRNKGNFPGRFSGRQFSNSRSEMNVSTLELGDSALYLCASSPGLAADTQYFGPGTRLTVL.

Comment on this clone: Within the sample, other DNA sequences also encode this same CDR3. This chain joins TRBV9 and TRBJ2-7; 11 bases fit TRBD2. This CDR3 region has 15 residues. V lost 0 bases and J lost 2; bases outside the gene matches: 1. Per germline, CDR1 SGDLS and CDR2 YYNGEE. DNA for the CDR3: TGTGCCAGCAGCGTAGCTAGCGGGGGGACCTACGAGCAGTACTTC. This gives the protein CASSVASGGTYEQYF. Full variable domain (missing parts from reference TRBV9 and TRBJ2-7): DSGVTQTPKHLITATGQRVTLRCSPRSGDLSVYWYQQSLDQGLQFLIQYYNGEERAKGNILERFSAQQFPDLHSELNLSSLELGDSALYFCASSVASGGTYEQYFGPGTRLTVT.

V is TRBV3-1 (or the pseudogene TRBV3-2) and J is TRBJ2-5; 10 nucleotides match TRBD2. Germline V CDR1 and CDR2: LGHDT, YNNKEL (reference sequence). The junction had 3 bases not matched to a gene; V was cut back by 4 bases and J by 4 bases. CDR3 length equals 14 residues. CDR3 in amino acids: CASSRSGGGETQYF. As DNA, the CDR3 is TGTGCCAGCAGCCGCAGCGGGGGGGGAGAGACCCAGTACTTC.

The genes are TRBV18 and TRBJ1-3; perhaps TRBD1 as D (6 bases). V was cut by 10 bases and J by 0 bases, with 16 bases left in between. The CDR3 has 15 amino acids. From germline, CDR1 is KGHSH and CDR2 LQKENI. The DNA for the CDR3 is TGTGCCACATCAGGGGAATCCAACTCTGGAAACACCATATATTTT. It encodes CATSGESNSGNTIYF.

A note on this clone: Other nucleotide sequences in the sample specify the same CDR3. This sequence joins TRBV5-4 and TRBJ1-5; D is undetermined. Germline CDR1 reads SGHNT; CDR2 reads YYREEE (reference sequence). This CDR3 has 12 residues. V was pared by 3 bases and J by 5 bases, with 6 bases between. CDR3 nucleotide sequence: TGTGCCAGCAGCTCGGGAGATCAGCCCCAGCATTTT. It is translated as CASSSGDQPQHF. The full variable domain, rest sourced from reference TRBV5-4 and TRBJ1-5, is ETGVTQSPTHLIKTRGQQVTLRCSSQSGHNTVSWYQQALGQGPQFIFQYYREEENGRGNFPPRFSGLQFPNYSSELNVNALELDDSALYLCASSSGDQPQHFGDGTRLSIL.

This chain uses TRBV7-2 with TRBJ1-5; D unresolved. This CDR3 contains 14 residues. The germline gives CDR1 SGHTA, CDR2 FQGNSA. V lost 5 bases and J lost 4, with 12 bases in between. CDR3 DNA sequence: TGTGCCAGCAGCCCCGTGGCGGTAAATCAGCCCCAGCATTTT. This gives the protein CASSPVAVNQPQHF.

The V call is TRBV7-6, the J call TRBJ2-5, with 8 bases matching TRBD2. Germline V gene data show CDR1 as SGHVS and CDR2 as FNYEAQ. This CDR3 has 15 residues. J was trimmed by 5 bases and V by 0 bases; bases with no gene match: 5. For the CDR3, the DNA is TGTGCCAGCAGCTTAGCCCGGGGGGGTGGGGAGACCCAGTACTTC. Translating it yields CASSLARGGGETQYF.

J is TRBJ1-5 and V is TRBV2, with D perhaps matching TRBD1 (5 bases). Germline V gives CDR1 SNHLY, CDR2 FYNNEI. Trimming took off 1 base at V and 6 bases at J, with 13 bases between the two ends. This CDR3 contains 15 residues. The CDR3 nucleotides are TGTGCCAGCAGTGAAGAGGACACTTCAATTCAGCCCCAGCATTTT. This gives the protein CASSEEDTSIQPQHF.

The CDR3 DNA reads as TGTGCCAGCAGCTTAGGACTAGCAACAGATACGCAGTATTTT. This sequence encodes CASSLGLATDTQYF. The V call is TRBV7-3, the J call TRBJ2-3; 8 nucleotides line up with TRBD2. The J segment lost 3 bases and the V segment lost 2 bases, leaving 1 base of the junction unmatched. The CDR3 sequence is 14 residues long. CDR1 is SGHTA, CDR2 FQGTGA, per germline.

The gene calls are TRBV11-2 and TRBJ2-5; 15 bases are a match to TRBD2. With 1 base clipped from V and 5 bases from J, the junction kept 11 bases outside the gene matches. The CDR3 has 19 residues. Germline lookup yields CDR1 SGHAT and CDR2 FQNNGV. The CDR3: CASSLALPGLAGGGETQYF. The CDR3 nucleotides are TGTGCCAGCAGCTTAGCGCTACCGGGACTAGCGGGGGGCGGGGAGACCCAGTACTTC.

Here the CDR3 reads CASSQVFPGQGNSGANVLTF. The CDR3, as DNA: TGCGCCAGCAGCCAAGTTTTCCCGGGACAGGGAAACTCTGGGGCCAACGTCCTGACTTTC. The rearrangement links TRBV4-1 to TRBJ2-6, with 9 positions matching TRBD1. The CDR3 has 20 residues. CDR1 and CDR2 (germline): MGHRA, YSYEKL. Trimming cost V 1 base and J 0 bases; bases outside gene matches: 10.

The J gene is TRBJ1-4, the V gene TRBV14; D unresolved. The length of the CDR3 is 13 residues. Germline lookup yields CDR1 SGHDN and CDR2 FVKESK. V lost 4 bases, J lost 7 bases, and 10 bases lay in between. The CDR3 bases are TGTGCCAGCAGCCCCTGGAGGAGTGAAAAACTGTTTTTT. Translation: CASSPWRSEKLFF.

This rearrangement joins TRBV2 to TRBJ1-2, with D possibly matching TRBD1 (6 bases). Trimming removed 7 bases at V and 0 bases at J, with 9 bases between. Germline CDR1 and CDR2: SNHLY and FYNNEI. The CDR3 is 13 amino acids. CDR3 region: CASKGQTNYGYTF. The CDR3 DNA is TGTGCCAGCAAGGGACAAACTAACTATGGCTACACCTTC. The variable domain in full, completed from reference TRBV2 and TRBJ1-2, reads EPEVTQTPSHQVTQMGQEVILRCVPISNHLYFYWYRQILGQKVEFLVSFYNNEISEKSEIFDDQFSVERPDGSNFTLKIRSTKLEDSAMYFCASKGQTNYGYTFGSGTRLTVV.

This clone was seen just once. This rearrangement joins TRBV2 to TRBJ2-1, with TRBD1 as a possible D gene (6 bases). The CDR3 length is 17 residues. From germline, CDR1 is SNHLY and CDR2 FYNNEI. Trimming stripped 5 bases from V and 0 bases from J, with 17 bases between. CDR3 nucleotides: TGTGCCAGCAGTAGTCTGACAAGGACAGCCTCCTACAATGAGCAGTTCTTC. Protein sequence: CASSSLTRTASYNEQFF.

There are a few counts of this clone. This chain's CDR3 is CAWRNNRGGYNEQFF. CDR3 DNA: TGTGCCTGGAGAAATAACAGGGGAGGCTACAATGAGCAGTTCTTC. The chain links TRBV30 to TRBJ2-1; maybe TRBD1 (7 bases). CDR1 and CDR2 (germline): GTSNPN, SVGIG (reference sequence). CDR3 length: 15 amino acids. V lost 3 bases to trimming and J lost 3 bases, with 15 bases between them.

V usage is TRBV5-1 and J usage is TRBJ2-7; 8 nucleotides match TRBD1. CDR1 SGHRS and CDR2 YFSETQ come from the germline V gene. Trimming removed 3 bases from V and 3 bases from J; junction bases left unmatched: 5. This CDR3 spans 14 amino acids. In nucleotides, the CDR3 is TGCGCCAGCAGCTCTCTTGGACAGGGCTACGAGCAGTACTTC. Protein: CASSSLGQGYEQYF.

This chain joins TRBV5-4 and TRBJ2-5, with D possibly being TRBD2 (6 bases). CDR1 is SGHNT and CDR2 is YYREEE in the germline V gene (reference sequence). The length of the CDR3 is 13 residues. The germline V and J ends were trimmed by 2 bases and 5 bases, with 10 bases remaining between them. Here the CDR3 reads CASSFAGRETQYF. As DNA, the CDR3 is TGTGCCAGCAGCTTTGCTGGGAGGGAGACCCAGTACTTC. The entire variable domain, with the rest obtained from reference TRBV5-4 and TRBJ2-5, is as follows: ETGVTQSPTHLIKTRGQQVTLRCSSQSGHNTVSWYQQALGQGPQFIFQYYREEENGRGNFPPRFSGLQFPNYSSELNVNALELDDSALYLCASSFAGRETQYFGPGTRLLVL.

V is TRBV7-2 and J is TRBJ2-1; perhaps TRBD2 as D (6 bases). The CDR3 covers 13 residues. The V gene's germline CDR1 is SGHTA and CDR2 FQGNSA. V was trimmed by 5 bases and J by 7 bases, leaving 12 bases between them. CDR3 amino acids: CASSLRGANEQFF. The CDR3, as DNA: TGTGCCAGCAGCCTGCGGGGAGCGAATGAGCAGTTCTTC.

The chain links TRBV5-6 to TRBJ2-5, with TRBD2 matching over 7 bases. Looked up from germline, CDR1 is SGHDT and CDR2 is YYEEEE. The CDR3 sequence is 15 residues long. The V segment lost 1 base and the J segment 5 bases; nucleotides outside the gene matches: 8. This chain's CDR3 is CASSLRRLAGETQYF. CDR3 bases: TGTGCCAGCAGCTTGAGGCGACTAGCCGGGGAGACCCAGTACTTC.

The chain recombines TRBV12-3 or TRBV12-4 with TRBJ2-2; unclear D gene. CDR3 size: 13 residues. V lost 3 bases and J 6 bases, leaving 8 bases between the germline ends. The CDR3 bases are TGTGCCAGCAGTTTGTTACAACCCGGGGAGCTGTTTTTT. Encoded protein: CASSLLQPGELFF.

The rearrangement links TRBV2 to TRBJ2-6; TRBD1 is a possible D gene (6 bases). Trimming shortened V by 8 bases and J by 4 bases, and 12 bases separated the two germline ends. CDR3 length: 14 residues. Germline values: CDR1 SNHLY, CDR2 FYNNEI. CDR3 in DNA: TGTGCCAGCGGAAGACAGGCAGGGGCCAACGTCCTGACTTTC. Translating it yields CASGRQAGANVLTF.

This chain uses TRBV6-5 with TRBJ1-1; a weak D match, TRBD1 (5 bases). The germline V and J ends were trimmed by 0 bases and 6 bases, with 14 bases remaining between them. Germline assignment: CDR1 MNHEY and CDR2 SVGAGI. The CDR3 length is 15 residues. CDR3 amino acids: CASSYSKGPGAEAFF. The DNA of the CDR3 is TGTGCCAGCAGTTACTCGAAGGGCCCGGGGGCTGAAGCTTTCTTT.

The gene calls are TRBV25-1 and TRBJ1-1; possibly TRBD1 for D (6 bases). CDR3 length: 16 amino acids. The V end lost 2 bases, the J end lost 5 bases, and 18 bases lay between the germline ends. The germline gives CDR1 MGHDK, CDR2 SYGVNS. CDR3 region: CASSERGGGARTEAFF. The CDR3 nucleotides read TGTGCCAGCAGTGAAAGGGGGGGCGGAGCTCGAACTGAAGCTTTCTTT.

The genes are TRBV5-1 and TRBJ2-7, with TRBD1 identical over 11 bases. CDR1 SGHRS and CDR2 YFSETQ come from the germline V gene. With 2 bases clipped from V and 3 bases from J, the junction kept 13 bases outside the gene matches. This CDR3 is 18 amino acids long. DNA for the CDR3: TGCGCCAGCAGCTTAGCCGGGACAGGGGGAAACCCATACTACGAGCAGTACTTC. Its protein is CASSLAGTGGNPYYEQYF.

The CDR3 is CASSTRGGNNYGYTF. DNA for the CDR3: TGTGCCAGCAGCACCCGTGGGGGGAACAACTATGGCTACACCTTC. The chain links TRBV7-2 to TRBJ1-2, with D perhaps matching TRBD1 (5 bases). The CDR3 extends over 15 amino acids. The germline CDR1 and CDR2 sequences are SGHTA and FQGNSA. V was trimmed by 5 bases and J by 2 bases, leaving 15 bases between them.

This chain uses TRBV9 with TRBJ2-1; 7 positions agree with TRBD1. Looked up from germline, CDR1 is SGDLS and CDR2 is YYNGEE. This CDR3 has 14 residues. V shed 0 bases, J shed 9 bases, and the junction held 6 bases outside the gene matches. CDR3 protein: CASSVGGDRVEQFF. The CDR3 DNA is TGTGCCAGCAGCGTAGGGGGCGACAGGGTTGAGCAGTTCTTC.

V usage is TRBV30 and J usage is TRBJ1-2; 7 positions agree with TRBD1. Germline V gene sequence: CDR1 GTSNPN, CDR2 SVGIG (reference sequence). Germline trimming cut 5 bases from V and 7 bases from J; bases unmatched to any gene: 13. CDR3 length: 14 residues. This chain's CDR3 is CAWAKRQGSGGYTF. CDR3 coding DNA: TGTGCCTGGGCGAAGCGACAGGGTAGTGGTGGCTACACCTTC. Supplemented by reference TRBV30 and TRBJ1-2, the full variable domain reads SQTIHQWPATLVQPVGSPLSLECTVEGTSNPNLYWYRQAAGRGLQLLFYSVGIGQISSEVPQNLSASRPQDRQFILSSKKLLLSDSGFYLCAWAKRQGSGGYTFGSGTRLTVV.

The chain is built from TRBV7-9 and TRBJ2-3; D perhaps matches TRBD2 (5 bases). V shed 7 bases and J shed 2 bases, with 19 bases lying between them. Germline V gives CDR1 SEHNR, CDR2 FQNEAQ (reference sequence). There are 16 residues in the CDR3. As DNA, the CDR3 is TGTGCCAGCAACGCCCGCCGGGATCCCTACACAGATACGCAGTATTTT. It translates to CASNARRDPYTDTQYF.